This T cell receptor beta chain emerged from a study of blood T cell repertoires in COVID-19. The wider study: The analysed material was cDNA or gDNA that came from T cells, B-cell-depleted T cells, or PBMCs.

This table comes from immunoSEQ multiplex PCR, and its TCRdb copy is limited to in-frame clones, with some not included. The profile covers about 100,000 clones, with roughly 80% appearing a single time and roughly 29% taken by the ten largest. Germline values: CDR1 KGHDR, CDR2 SFDVKD. V lost 3 bases to trimming and J lost 1 base; unmatched junction nucleotides: 3. The CDR3 has 16 residues. The specimen sequenced was peripheral blood. The V gene is TRBV24-1, the J gene TRBJ2-2; the match to TRBD2 covers 8 bases. This receptor was identified in a man between 65 and 79 years old with active or convalescent COVID-19. The chain's CDR3 is CATSDGLAGNTGELFF. The CDR3 region has the DNA TGTGCCACCAGTGATGGGCTAGCGGGGAACACCGGGGAGCTGTTTTTT.